Below are 30 T cell receptor beta chains sequenced from a single sample in a study of shared clonotypes between healthy human individuals. Profiling relied on immunoSEQ multiplex PCR, and the TCRdb table lists in-frame clones only, not all of them. The sample includes 950,000 to 1,300,000 clones, about 76% of them seen just once. The sequenced material came from memory CD4+ T cells sorted from blood. The subset was: CD45RA-negative fraction. The receptors derive from a man aged 18 to 30 in good health.

The genes are TRBV7-9 and TRBJ1-1; no reliable D call. CDR1 and CDR2 from the germline V gene are SEHNR and FQNEAQ (reference sequence). Trimming removed 4 bases from V and 3 bases from J, with 12 bases in between. The CDR3 has 14 residues. CDR3 region: CASSSLLGHTEAFF. Here the CDR3 DNA reads TGTGCCAGCAGCTCTTTGTTGGGCCACACTGAAGCTTTCTTT. Full variable domain (missing parts from reference TRBV7-9 and TRBJ1-1): DTGVSQNPRHKITKRGQNVTFRCDPISEHNRLYWYRQTLGQGPEFLTYFQNEAQLEKSRLLSDRFSAERPKGSFSTLEIQRTEQGDSAMYLCASSSLLGHTEAFFGQGTRLTVV.

The gene calls are TRBV10-3 and TRBJ1-1; possibly TRBD1 for D (5 bases). V shed 6 bases and J shed 0 bases, with 11 bases lying between them. This CDR3 is built from 14 residues. The germline V gene has CDR1 ENHRY and CDR2 SYGVKD. The CDR3, as DNA: TGTGCCATCAGGGCCGACAGCCTGAACACTGAAGCTTTCTTT. Translating it yields CAIRADSLNTEAFF.

The CDR3 nucleotides read TGTGCCAGCAGCTTGGACGGGGCGGGGGATCAGCCCCAGCATTTT. Residues: CASSLDGAGDQPQHF. The genes are TRBV5-4 and TRBJ1-5, with D possibly TRBD1 on 5 matching bases. The length of the CDR3 is 15 residues. V lost 0 bases to trimming and J lost 5 bases, with 12 bases between them. The germline V gene has CDR1 SGHNT and CDR2 YYREEE (reference sequence).

This chain connects TRBV7-3 to TRBJ2-3; no clear D gene. V lost 5 bases, J lost 6 bases, and 15 bases lay in between. This CDR3 is built from 14 residues. CDR1 SGHTA and CDR2 FQGTGA come from the germline V gene. The CDR3 sequence: CASSLRIPPDTQYF. The DNA of the CDR3 is TGTGCCAGCAGCCTTCGGATTCCCCCGGATACGCAGTATTTT.

The rearrangement uses TRBV30 and TRBJ2-3; perhaps D is TRBD1 or TRBD2 (5 bases each). CDR3 length: 14 amino acids. The germline V and J ends were trimmed by 8 bases and 0 bases, with 15 bases remaining between them. Germline V gives CDR1 GTSNPN, CDR2 SVGIG (reference sequence). CDR3: CAGTRKTSTDTQYF. The CDR3 DNA reads as TGTGCCGGGACGAGAAAGACTAGCACAGATACGCAGTATTTT.

The rearrangement links TRBV19 to TRBJ1-2; tentatively, D is TRBD1 (5 bases). Trimming pared 10 bases from V and 4 bases from J, leaving 19 bases between. The CDR3 has 14 amino acids. The V gene's germline CDR1 is LNHDA and CDR2 SQIVND (reference sequence). CDR3: CATKGGSGTYGYTF. The CDR3 nucleotides are TGTGCCACCAAAGGCGGTTCGGGGACCTATGGCTACACCTTC.

The rearrangement links TRBV7-6 to TRBJ2-3; TRBD1 is a possible D gene (6 bases). V was shortened by 6 bases and J by 7 bases, with 11 bases between the two germline ends. This CDR3 contains 12 residues. Germline V gene lookup returns CDR1 SGHVS and CDR2 FNYEAQ. CDR3 nucleotide sequence: TGTGCCAGCAGTTCTCAGGGGAATACGCAGTATTTT. Protein product: CASSSQGNTQYF.

The chain joins TRBV5-6 to TRBJ2-3; D possibly matches TRBD1 or TRBD2 (5 bases each). V was shortened by 0 bases and J by 4 bases, with 9 bases between the two germline ends. The germline gives CDR1 SGHDT, CDR2 YYEEEE. The length of the CDR3 is 14 residues. CDR3 sequence: CASSLAGAPDTQYF. CDR3 coding DNA: TGTGCCAGCAGCTTGGCCGGGGCCCCAGATACGCAGTATTTT.

The J gene is TRBJ2-7, the V gene TRBV28; 8 bases fit TRBD1. Germline CDR1 MDHEN, CDR2 SYDVKM. The J segment lost 5 bases and the V segment lost 4 bases, leaving 7 bases of the junction unmatched. The CDR3 has 14 residues. CDR3 DNA: TGTGCCAGCAGTTCGAGGACAGGGAATGACGAGCAGTACTTC. It translates to CASSSRTGNDEQYF.

In the case of this clone: Other nucleotide sequences from this sample produce the same CDR3. V and J are TRBV7-2 and TRBJ2-7, with TRBD1 as a possible D gene (6 bases). This CDR3 comprises 12 residues. The ends were cut back, 5 bases at V and 3 bases at J, with 8 bases in the middle. The germline gives CDR1 SGHTA, CDR2 FQGNSA. The CDR3 DNA reads TGTGCCAGCAGCGTAGGGGGCTACGAGCAGTACTTC. Translating gives CASSVGGYEQYF.

The V gene is TRBV18, the J gene TRBJ1-4; no firm D call. Germline V gene lookup returns CDR1 KGHSH and CDR2 LQKENI. Trimming pared 2 bases from V and 5 bases from J, leaving 9 bases between. This CDR3 contains 14 residues. The CDR3 region is CASSPYLINEKLFF. For the CDR3, the DNA is TGTGCCAGCTCACCATATCTCATCAATGAAAAACTGTTTTTT. The variable domain in full, completed from reference TRBV18 and TRBJ1-4, reads NAGVMQNPRHLVRRRGQEARLRCSPMKGHSHVYWYRQLPEEGLKFMVYLQKENIIDESGMPKERFSAEFPKEGPSILRIQQVVRGDSAAYFCASSPYLINEKLFFGSGTQLSVL.

The J gene is TRBJ2-7, the V gene TRBV2; D is unresolved. Germline CDR1 is SNHLY and CDR2 is FYNNEI. This CDR3 comprises 13 residues. V was clipped by 7 bases and J by 0 bases, with 10 bases between them. CDR3: CASIPLSSYEQYF. Here the CDR3 DNA reads TGTGCCAGCATCCCCCTCAGCTCCTACGAGCAGTACTTC.

This chain connects TRBV5-1 to TRBJ2-2; D gene unclear. The germline V gene encodes CDR1 SGHRS and CDR2 YFSETQ. This CDR3 is 13 amino acids long. Deletions cut 3 bases from V and 3 bases from J, with 6 bases between. As DNA, the CDR3 is TGCGCCAGCAGCTATATATACACCGGGGAGCTGTTTTTT. Amino acid sequence: CASSYIYTGELFF.

This clone was observed a few times. This chain links TRBV6-1 with TRBJ1-6; D remains unclear. CDR1 MNHNS and CDR2 SASEGT come from the germline V gene. The CDR3 covers 13 residues. Trimming pared 8 bases from V and 7 bases from J, leaving 12 bases between. The CDR3 region has the DNA TGTGCCAGCGAAAAGGCAGACAATTCACCCCTCCACTTT. This gives the protein CASEKADNSPLHF.

The CDR3 DNA follows: TGTGCCAGCAGCCGTGGACAGGGGGAGGTGGGCTACACCTTC. This sequence encodes CASSRGQGEVGYTF. This chain joins TRBV7-2 and TRBJ1-2, with 10 nucleotides matching TRBD1. Losses at the gene ends were 5 bases for V and 8 bases for J; bases not matched to a gene: 8. Per germline, CDR1 SGHTA and CDR2 FQGNSA. The CDR3 is 14 residues long.

The CDR3 loop reads CASSQDPSYGYTF. CDR3 coding DNA: TGCGCCAGCAGCCAGGACCCGAGCTATGGCTACACCTTC. The genes are TRBV5-1 and TRBJ1-2; D ambiguous. The germline V and J ends were trimmed by 4 bases and 4 bases, with 11 bases remaining between them. The length of the CDR3 is 13 residues. Germline loops: CDR1 SGHRS, CDR2 YFSETQ.

The chain links TRBV6-5 to TRBJ2-2; 7 nucleotides line up with TRBD2. The J segment lost 4 bases and the V segment lost 6 bases, leaving 5 bases of the junction unmatched. Per germline, CDR1 MNHEY and CDR2 SVGAGI. CDR3 size: 14 residues. The CDR3 nucleotides are TGTGCCAGCAGGATGGGCGGGAGCACCGGGGAGCTGTTTTTT. Encoded protein: CASRMGGSTGELFF.

To note about this clone: Other DNA sequences of this sample code for an identical CDR3. The V and J genes are TRBV5-1 and TRBJ1-2, with D possibly being TRBD1 (5 bases). Germline V CDR1 and CDR2: SGHRS, YFSETQ. The CDR3 covers 13 residues. The germline V and J ends were trimmed by 4 bases and 4 bases, with 11 bases remaining between them. The CDR3 sequence: CASSLGVSYGYTF. CDR3 in DNA: TGCGCCAGCAGCCTAGGGGTTAGCTATGGCTACACCTTC. Full variable domain (rest looked up from reference TRBV5-1 and TRBJ1-2): KAGVTQTPRYLIKTRGQQVTLSCSPISGHRSVSWYQQTPGQGLQFLFEYFSETQRNKGNFPGRFSGRQFSNSRSEMNVSTLELGDSALYLCASSLGVSYGYTFGSGTRLTVV.

The chain couples TRBV7-9 to TRBJ2-5; 8 nucleotides line up with TRBD2. Per germline, CDR1 SEHNR and CDR2 FQNEAQ (reference sequence). CDR3 length: 14 residues. The J segment lost 4 bases and the V segment lost 1 base, leaving 2 bases of the junction unmatched. CDR3 residues: CASSLVAGRETQYF. In DNA form, the CDR3 reads TGTGCCAGCAGCTTAGTAGCGGGAAGAGAGACCCAGTACTTC.

Notes on this clone: Other DNA sequences of this sample code for an identical CDR3. The CDR3 sequence: CASSLGGRNEQFF. The CDR3 nucleotides read TGTGCCAGCAGCTTAGGAGGCAGAAATGAGCAGTTCTTC. The J gene is TRBJ2-1, the V gene TRBV11-2; D ambiguous. The germline V gene has CDR1 SGHAT and CDR2 FQNNGV. Between the trimmed V and J ends, which lost 1 base and 7 bases, there was a span of 8 bases. The CDR3 runs to 13 residues.

This chain joins TRBV4-2 and TRBJ2-3, with 7 bases matching TRBD2. In germline, CDR1 is LGHNA, CDR2 YNFKEQ. CDR3 length equals 15 residues. V was pared by 1 base and J by 5 bases, with 6 bases of the junction left unmatched. As DNA, the CDR3 is TGTGCCAGCAGCCAAGGGGGGGGAGGAGGAGATACGCAGTATTTT. It specifies CASSQGGGGGDTQYF.

The rearrangement joins TRBV5-1 to TRBJ2-7, with D possibly TRBD2 on 6 matching bases. V lost 0 bases and J 3 bases, leaving 13 bases between the germline ends. The CDR3 is 15 residues long. The germline gives CDR1 SGHRS, CDR2 YFSETQ. CDR3 amino acids: CASSLAEGYRYEQYF. Written as DNA, the CDR3 is TGCGCCAGCAGCTTGGCGGAGGGTTATCGCTACGAGCAGTACTTC.

The CDR3 region has the DNA TGTGCCAGCAGCTTCGAAGGACTAGCGAGGGCCGGGGAGCTGTTTTTT. Translated: CASSFEGLARAGELFF. The chain carries TRBV7-8 and TRBJ2-2; 9 nucleotides match TRBD2. Looked up from germline, CDR1 is SGHVS and CDR2 is FQNEAQ. There are 16 residues in the CDR3. Trimming at V came to 3 bases and at J to 6 bases, leaving 8 bases not matched to a gene.

The gene calls are TRBV11-2 and TRBJ1-3; 10 nucleotides align to TRBD1. CDR1 is SGHAT and CDR2 is FQNNGV in the germline V gene. The CDR3 extends over 16 amino acids. The ends lost 3 bases at V and 7 bases at J; junction bases unmatched: 9. The CDR3 nucleotides read TGTGCCAGCAGCTTCCGAACGGGACAGGGGTACAACACCATATATTTT. Its translation is CASSFRTGQGYNTIYF. The full variable domain, in which reference TRBV11-2 and TRBJ1-3 provide the parts outside the CDR3, is EAGVAQSPRYKIIEKRQSVAFWCNPISGHATLYWYQQILGQGPKLLIQFQNNGVVDDSQLPKDRFSAERLKGVDSTLKIQPAKLEDSAVYLCASSFRTGQGYNTIYFGEGSWLTVV.

The rearrangement links TRBV9 to TRBJ2-1, with 11 positions matching TRBD2. V shed 0 bases, J shed 0 bases, and the junction held 8 bases outside the gene matches. The germline V gene encodes CDR1 SGDLS and CDR2 YYNGEE. There are 19 residues in the CDR3. CDR3 protein: CASSVGGTSGYSSYNEQFF. DNA for the CDR3: TGTGCCAGCAGCGTAGGAGGGACTAGCGGTTATAGCTCCTACAATGAGCAGTTCTTC.

The CDR3 nucleotides read TGTGCCACCAGCTCCCGGGACGATCACAATGAGCAGTTCTTC. This sequence encodes CATSSRDDHNEQFF. The chain has TRBV15 and TRBJ2-1; D may correspond to TRBD1 or TRBD2 (5 bases each). The length of the CDR3 is 14 residues. The V and J ends lost 5 bases and 5 bases respectively, with 13 bases between them. The germline V gene has CDR1 LNHNV and CDR2 YYDKDF (reference sequence).

The rearrangement joins TRBV6-5 to TRBJ2-7; D uncertain. Germline V gives CDR1 MNHEY, CDR2 SVGAGI. The CDR3 runs to 14 residues. V was shortened by 0 bases and J by 6 bases, with 12 bases between the two germline ends. The chain's CDR3 is CASSYSAGLGEQYF. The CDR3 nucleotides read TGTGCCAGCAGTTACTCTGCAGGTTTGGGCGAGCAGTACTTC.

Comments on this clone: Other DNA sequences from this sample encode an identical CDR3 as well. DNA for the CDR3: TGCGCCAGCAGCCAAGATGTCCTTCTTAACTATGGCTACACCTTC. Amino acids: CASSQDVLLNYGYTF. The V gene is TRBV4-3, the J gene TRBJ1-2; D is uncertain. The germline V and J ends were trimmed by 0 bases and 1 base, with 9 bases remaining between them. Germline V gene sequence: CDR1 LGHNA, CDR2 YSLEER. The CDR3 extends over 15 amino acids.

The chain couples TRBV6-6 to TRBJ2-3; no definite D call. This CDR3 is 12 amino acids long. Per germline, CDR1 MNHNY and CDR2 SVGAGI (reference sequence). The V gene lost 8 bases and the J gene lost 8 bases, with 14 bases spanning the gap. This CDR3 is CASGEIGLTQYF. In DNA form, the CDR3 reads TGTGCCAGCGGGGAAATAGGGCTTACGCAGTATTTT.

This chain connects TRBV7-3 to TRBJ2-2; D is possibly TRBD1 (6 bases). Germline CDR1 SGHTA, CDR2 FQGTGA. Trimming removed 5 bases at V and 5 bases at J, with 9 bases between. The CDR3 contains 13 residues. In DNA, the CDR3 is TGTGCCAGCAGCGAACAGGGTACCGGGGAGCTGTTTTTT. This translates into CASSEQGTGELFF.